The 16 T cell receptor beta chains below were found in one sample sequenced in a study of blood T cells in healthy people across ages. Sample-barcoded 5' priming and a J-beta primer mix drove a second PCR of about 6 to 12 cycles. TCRdb re-derived calls from the 5' RACE reads in MiXCR, one entry per CDR3 protein. The table has about 570,000 distinct CDR3 sequences, 27% seen once. The sequencing input was blood. These receptor sequences come from a woman between 65 and 79 years old in good health.

V usage is TRBV4-1 and J usage is TRBJ2-1; 16 bases align to TRBD2. The ends lost 3 bases at V and 9 bases at J; junction bases unmatched: 2. The CDR3 covers 15 residues. Germline values: CDR1 MGHRA, CDR2 YSYEKL. In nucleotides, the CDR3 is TGCGCCAGCAGCCACGGGACTAGCGGGAGGGTTGAGCAGTTCTTC. Translating gives CASSHGTSGRVEQFF.

Notes on this clonotype: One junction end does not reproduce the germline sequence, and a read error may be involved. This rearrangement joins TRBV20-1 to TRBJ2-5, with 10 bases lining up with TRBD1. The CDR3 spans 13 residues. Germline V lookup: CDR1 DFQATT, CDR2 SNEGSKA (reference sequence). CDR3 region: CSARTGGTETQHF. CDR3 coding DNA: TGCAGTGCTAGGACAGGGGGCACGGAGACCCAGCACTTC.

The gene calls are TRBV12-3 or TRBV12-4 and TRBJ2-5, with 8 positions matching TRBD2. Matching the DNA end better, TRBJ2-1 makes the J call doubtful. The CDR3 has 14 residues. The CDR3 bases are TGTGCCAGCAGTTCAACTAGCGGATCTAATGAGCAGTTCTTC. Translating gives CASSSTSGSNEQFF.

The chain's CDR3 is CASSQRGGNEKLFF. CDR3 nucleotides: TGTGCCAGCAGTCAACGGGGGGGTAATGAAAAACTGTTTTTT. The chain is built from TRBV7-9 and TRBJ1-4; TRBD1 is a possible D gene (5 bases). The CDR3 extends over 14 amino acids. Germline CDR1 is SEHNR and CDR2 is FQNEAQ (reference sequence). V gave up 6 bases and J gave up 4 bases, with 12 bases separating them.

This chain uses TRBV18 with TRBJ2-7, with 7 bases lining up with TRBD1. The CDR3 covers 15 residues. V dropped 2 bases and J dropped 3; count of bases not matched to a gene: 7. Germline V gene lookup returns CDR1 KGHSH and CDR2 LQKENI. CDR3 sequence reads: CASSPRQGNLYEQYF. In DNA, the CDR3 is TGTGCCAGCTCACCAAGACAGGGTAACCTCTACGAGCAGTACTTC. The complete variable domain, with remaining parts taken from reference TRBV18 and TRBJ2-7, reads NAGVMQNPRHLVRRRGQEARLRCSPMKGHSHVYWYRQLPEEGLKFMVYLQKENIIDESGMPKERFSAEFPKEGPSILRIQQVVRGDSAAYFCASSPRQGNLYEQYFGPGTRLTVT.

The V and J genes are TRBV7-9 and TRBJ1-2; possible D gene TRBD1, 5 bases. Germline CDR1 is SEHNR and CDR2 is FQNEAQ (reference sequence). There are 16 residues in the CDR3. The V end was cut by 2 bases, the J end by 4 bases, with 17 bases between. The CDR3 reads CASSLHQQERSYGYTF. The CDR3 DNA sequence: TGTGCCAGCAGCTTACACCAACAGGAGCGGTCCTATGGCTACACCTTC.

This clonotype occurred a few times. The chain uses TRBV6-6 and TRBJ2-5; 7 bases fit TRBD1. The closer fit of TRBJ2-7 to the DNA end suggests the J call may be wrong. CDR1 MNHNY and CDR2 SVGAGI come from the germline V gene (reference sequence). The CDR3 sequence is 16 residues long. The CDR3 coding sequence is TGTGCCAGCAGTTCCACTGCCGCAGGGGACAGCTACGAGCAGTACTTC. Translating it yields CASSSTAAGDSYEQYF.

The rearrangement links TRBV29-1 to TRBJ2-5, with a tentative D call TRBD2 (6 bases). Between the trimmed V and J ends, which lost 6 bases and 3 bases, there was a span of 11 bases. Germline V gene data show CDR1 as SQVTM and CDR2 as ANQGSEA. There are 12 residues in the CDR3. CDR3 sequence (DNA): TGCAGCGTGGGGCGGGGAGAAGAGACCCAGTACTTC. It translates to CSVGRGEETQYF.

The chain carries TRBV14 and TRBJ2-1; D unresolved. Looked up from germline, CDR1 is SGHDN and CDR2 is FVKESK. With 4 bases removed from V and 2 bases from J, the gap between germline ends came to 12 bases. There are 15 residues in the CDR3. In DNA, the CDR3 is TGTGCCAGCAGCCCCTATGGGGTGGCCTACAATGAGCAGTTCTTC. Protein product: CASSPYGVAYNEQFF.

There are a few counts of this clonotype. The V and J genes are TRBV4-2 and TRBJ2-7, with D possibly matching TRBD1 (6 bases). The V and J ends lost 0 bases and 1 base respectively, with 13 bases between them. The germline CDR1 and CDR2 sequences are LGHNA and YNFKEQ. This CDR3 is 16 amino acids long. The CDR3 reads CASSQELGQGSYEQYF. In nucleotides, the CDR3 is TGTGCCAGCAGCCAAGAGTTGGGGCAGGGGTCCTACGAGCAGTACTTC.

This clonotype was detected only a few times. The CDR3: CASSYTSGGAEETQYF. In nucleotides, the CDR3 is TGTGCCAGCAGTTACACTAGCGGGGGGGCCGAAGAGACCCAGTACTTC. V gene TRBV6-5 combines with J gene TRBJ2-5; 13 bases align to TRBD2. V shed 2 bases, J shed 3 bases, and the junction held 3 bases outside the gene matches. This CDR3 contains 16 residues. Per germline, CDR1 MNHEY and CDR2 SVGAGI.

This clonotype was found a few times. The chain employs TRBV7-2 and TRBJ2-3; D gene ambiguous. The germline V and J ends were trimmed by 1 base and 8 bases, with 7 bases remaining between them. The CDR3 is 12 amino acids. Germline CDR1 and CDR2: SGHTA and FQGNSA. The CDR3: CASSLVGSTQYF. CDR3 in DNA: TGTGCCAGCAGCTTAGTTGGATCTACGCAGTATTTT.

About this clonotype itself: Sequence at one end of the junction differs from germline and may be a read error. The chain is built from TRBV12-3 or TRBV12-4 and TRBJ2-3; D uncertain. There are 16 residues in the CDR3. The DNA of the CDR3 is TGTGCCAGCAGTTTGGGTCTAACCCTGAGCACAGATACGGAGTATTTT. It encodes CASSLGLTLSTDTEYF.

This clonotype has at least ten counts. The V and J genes are TRBV29-1 and TRBJ1-2, with 9 positions matching TRBD1. The CDR3 contains 13 residues. Germline CDR1 is SQVTM and CDR2 is ANQGSEA. With V trimmed by 7 bases and J by 0 bases, 3 bases remained unmatched. The CDR3 coding sequence is TGCAGCGGGACAGGGGTCCCTAACTATGGCTACACCTTC. Translating gives CSGTGVPNYGYTF.

This clonotype was seen only a few times. Mismatch with germline at one junction end may stem from a read error. The V and J genes are TRBV20-1 and TRBJ2-5; possibly TRBD2 for D (6 bases). The germline CDR1 and CDR2 sequences are DFQATT and SNEGSKA (reference sequence). There are 13 residues in the CDR3. The CDR3, as DNA: TGCAGTGCGCCGAGGGACTTACAAGGGACCCAGTACTTC. Its translation: CSAPRDLQGTQYF.

The chain carries TRBV5-1 and TRBJ2-5, with 8 bases fitting TRBD2. Germline loops: CDR1 SGHRS, CDR2 YFSETQ. The CDR3 contains 14 residues. Unmatched junction bases numbered 4, after V lost 1 base and J lost 5 bases. CDR3 DNA: TGCGCCAGCAGCTTGACGGGGGGGCACGAGACCCAGTACTTC. Translated, it gives CASSLTGGHETQYF.